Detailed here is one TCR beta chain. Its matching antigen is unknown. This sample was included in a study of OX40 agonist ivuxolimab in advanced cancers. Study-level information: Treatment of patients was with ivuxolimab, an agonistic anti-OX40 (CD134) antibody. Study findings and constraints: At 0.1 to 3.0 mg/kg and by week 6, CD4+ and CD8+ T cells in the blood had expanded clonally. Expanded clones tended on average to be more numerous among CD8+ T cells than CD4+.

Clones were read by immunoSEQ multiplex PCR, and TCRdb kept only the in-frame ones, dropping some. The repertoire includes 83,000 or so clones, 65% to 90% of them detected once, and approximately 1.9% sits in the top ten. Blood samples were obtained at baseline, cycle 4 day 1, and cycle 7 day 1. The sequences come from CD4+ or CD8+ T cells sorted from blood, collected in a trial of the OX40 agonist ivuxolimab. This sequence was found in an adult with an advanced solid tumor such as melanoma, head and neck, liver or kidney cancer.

CDR3 region: CASSYQGANYGYTF. CDR3 in DNA: TGTGCCAGCAGTTATCAGGGAGCTAACTATGGCTACACCTTC. This chain uses TRBV6-6 with TRBJ1-2; D perhaps matches TRBD1 (5 bases). Trimming cost V 3 bases and J 0 bases, with 8 bases left between them. The length of the CDR3 is 14 residues. Per the germline V gene, CDR1 is MNHNY and CDR2 is SVGAGI (reference sequence).